Detailed here is one T cell receptor beta chain. The antigen is not known. The source of the sample is a study of CD8+ T cells in alopecia areata. The CDR3 runs 17 residues. The trim removed 3 bases at V and 0 bases at J, leaving 9 bases unmatched. CDR1 and CDR2 from the germline V gene are SGDLS and YYNGEE. Reverse transcription of extracted RNA yielded cDNA, which provided the sequencing template. Profiling relied on immunoSEQ multiplex PCR, and the TCRdb table lists in-frame clones only, not all of them. The sample comprises 110,000 to 150,000 clones, 62% of which are singletons, and 36% rests with the top ten. A FACSAria was used to sort CD4+ and CD8+ T cells. These cells came from PBMCs. Notes on the study in general: Clonality exceeded that of normal scalp in lesional scalp, most notably in alopecia totalis/universalis. Scalp samples also yield sequences from resident alphabeta T cells of normal skin.

The sequence came from a human donor in good health. Sequences were obtained from CD8+ T cells sorted from blood. V gene TRBV9 combines with J gene TRBJ2-1, with 7 nucleotides matching TRBD2. The CDR3: CASSGDGTTPSYNEQFF. In DNA, the CDR3 is TGTGCCAGCAGCGGAGACGGGACTACGCCCTCCTACAATGAGCAGTTCTTC.